Shown below are 30 T cell receptor beta chains from a single sample sequenced in a study of T cell responses to AZD1222 COVID-19 vaccine. Measured with immunoSEQ multiplex PCR; TCRdb has only the in-frame clones, and not every one. The profile shows around 140,000 clones, more than 85% of them singletons. The starting material was peripheral blood, obtained on day 0 of AZD1222 vaccination. These receptor sequences come from an adult in good health.

The chain uses TRBV28 and TRBJ1-6, with D unresolved. The germline V and J ends were trimmed by 1 base and 7 bases, with 5 bases remaining between them. Germline CDR1 MDHEN, CDR2 SYDVKM. The CDR3 is 13 residues long. The CDR3 spells CASSLFWNSPLHF. The DNA for the CDR3 is TGTGCCAGCAGTTTATTCTGGAATTCACCCCTCCACTTT.

The chain joins TRBV7-8 to TRBJ2-2, with 7 nucleotides matching TRBD2. Germline V gene lookup returns CDR1 SGHVS and CDR2 FQNEAQ. V lost 6 bases and J lost 7; bases outside the gene matches: 8. The CDR3 loop spans 14 amino acids. The CDR3 loop reads CASRPAGVSGELFF. The CDR3 DNA reads TGTGCCAGCAGACCCGCGGGGGTAAGCGGGGAGCTGTTTTTT. The variable domain in full, completed from reference TRBV7-8 and TRBJ2-2, reads GAGVSQSPRYKVAKRGQDVALRCDPISGHVSLFWYQQALGQGPEFLTYFQNEAQLDKSGLPSDRFFAERPEGSVSTLKIQRTQQEDSAVYLCASRPAGVSGELFFGEGSRLTVL.

This clone was observed once. This chain joins TRBV19 and TRBJ1-4; D might be TRBD1 (5 bases). This CDR3 contains 13 residues. Trimming cost V 7 bases and J 5 bases, with 11 bases left between them. Germline V CDR1 and CDR2: LNHDA, SQIVND (reference sequence). This CDR3 reads CASNGRENEKLFF. CDR3 nucleotides: TGTGCCAGTAATGGCAGGGAAAATGAAAAACTGTTTTTT.

This sequence joins TRBV9 and TRBJ1-2, with D possibly being TRBD1 (5 bases). Trimming took off 0 bases at V and 4 bases at J, with 13 bases between the two ends. The CDR3 is made up of 15 amino acids. CDR1 and CDR2 (germline): SGDLS, YYNGEE. In nucleotides, the CDR3 is TGTGCCAGCAGCGTAGACGACGGGACGCTCTATGGCTACACCTTC. Translating it yields CASSVDDGTLYGYTF.

This chain connects TRBV24-1 to TRBJ2-2; D remains ambiguous. The V end was cut by 5 bases, the J end by 1 base, with 7 bases between. Germline V gene lookup returns CDR1 KGHDR and CDR2 SFDVKD. This CDR3 contains 14 residues. This CDR3 is CATSGPQNTGELFF. The CDR3, as DNA: TGTGCCACCAGTGGGCCCCAGAACACCGGGGAGCTGTTTTTT.

Remarks on this clone: This same CDR3 is encoded by further DNA sequences in the sample. The chain links TRBV12-5 to TRBJ2-2; 10 bases map to TRBD2. There are 16 residues in the CDR3. Per germline, CDR1 LGHNT and CDR2 FRNRAP. With V trimmed by 2 bases and J by 5 bases, 5 bases remained unmatched. In nucleotides, the CDR3 is TGTGCTAGTGGTTTGAGAGCGGGGGGGTTTACCGGGGAGCTGTTTTTT. Protein product: CASGLRAGGFTGELFF.

The chain recombines TRBV9 with TRBJ2-5; D remains ambiguous. Trimming took off 0 bases at V and 0 bases at J, with 3 bases between the two ends. The CDR3 sequence is 13 residues long. Germline CDR1 SGDLS, CDR2 YYNGEE. The CDR3 protein is CASSVVDQETQYF. CDR3 nucleotides: TGTGCCAGCAGCGTAGTGGACCAAGAGACCCAGTACTTC.

In nucleotides, the CDR3 is TGTGCCGGAGGGGACACCTCTGGAAACACCATATATTTT. It encodes CAGGDTSGNTIYF. This chain links TRBV3-1 (or the pseudogene TRBV3-2) with TRBJ1-3; possible D gene TRBD1, 6 bases. The CDR3 loop spans 13 amino acids. Per the germline V gene, CDR1 is LGHDT and CDR2 is YNNKEL (reference sequence). V shed 11 bases and J shed 0 bases, with 11 bases lying between them.

The chain is built from TRBV30 and TRBJ1-3, with a possible D match to TRBD1 (5 bases). The CDR3 spans 12 residues. V dropped 3 bases and J dropped 8 bases, with 11 bases sitting between them. Germline V gives CDR1 GTSNPN, CDR2 SVGIG (reference sequence). The CDR3 region has the DNA TGTGCCTGGAGGACCCCGGGGGACACCATATATTTT. Its protein product is CAWRTPGDTIYF. Complete variable domain (other parts from reference TRBV30 and TRBJ1-3): SQTIHQWPATLVQPVGSPLSLECTVEGTSNPNLYWYRQAAGRGLQLLFYSVGIGQISSEVPQNLSASRPQDRQFILSSKKLLLSDSGFYLCAWRTPGDTIYFGEGSWLTVV.

The genes are TRBV11-2 and TRBJ2-3; TRBD2 matches at 10 bases. V was clipped by 1 base and J by 1 base; unmatched bases: 2. Germline V CDR1 and CDR2: SGHAT, FQNNGV. This CDR3 spans 16 amino acids. For the CDR3, the DNA is TGTGCCAGCAGCTTAGGCCTAGCGGGAGGCACAGATACGCAGTATTTT. Protein: CASSLGLAGGTDTQYF.

The J gene is TRBJ1-5, the V gene TRBV9, with 7 bases lining up with TRBD1. The CDR3 has 15 amino acids. Germline V gene lookup returns CDR1 SGDLS and CDR2 YYNGEE. With 0 bases clipped from V and 7 bases from J, the junction kept 7 bases outside the gene matches. The CDR3 DNA reads as TGTGCCAGCAGCGTAGGAGCAGGGGGGAACCAGCCCCAGCATTTT. Translating it yields CASSVGAGGNQPQHF.

The J gene is TRBJ2-3, the V gene TRBV5-6; D is unresolved. V was pared by 2 bases and J by 0 bases, with 13 bases between. Germline-derived CDR1 and CDR2 are SGHDT and YYEEEE. The CDR3 spans 16 residues. In DNA, the CDR3 is TGTGCCAGCAGCTTTTTTACGGGCTCTAGCACAGATACGCAGTATTTT. Amino acids: CASSFFTGSSTDTQYF.

V gene TRBV14 combines with J gene TRBJ2-5; TRBD1 might be the D (7 bases). Germline CDR1 is SGHDN and CDR2 is FVKESK. V lost 3 bases and J lost 5, with 19 bases in between. The CDR3 totals 16 residues. CDR3 protein: CASSHWGDSTVETQYF. The DNA for the CDR3 is TGTGCCAGCAGCCATTGGGGGGACAGTACAGTGGAGACCCAGTACTTC.

The chain is built from TRBV5-1 and TRBJ1-1; perhaps TRBD1 as D (5 bases). The germline V and J ends were trimmed by 4 bases and 2 bases, with 18 bases remaining between them. CDR1 and CDR2 (germline): SGHRS, YFSETQ. The CDR3 sequence is 16 residues long. As DNA, the CDR3 is TGCGCCAGCAGCCCAGAGGGTAGCGGGGCCAACACTGAAGCTTTCTTT. Translation: CASSPEGSGANTEAFF.

This chain links TRBV7-3 with TRBJ2-1; D perhaps matches TRBD2 (6 bases). CDR1 and CDR2 from the germline V gene are SGHTA and FQGTGA. This CDR3 comprises 14 residues. V dropped 1 base and J dropped 6 bases, with 10 bases sitting between them. The CDR3 bases are TGTGCCAGCAGCTTAAGCGGGGCCCCCAATGAGCAGTTCTTC. Translation gives CASSLSGAPNEQFF.

The chain employs TRBV5-5 and TRBJ2-2; the match to TRBD2 covers 13 bases. With 6 bases clipped from V and 4 bases from J, the junction kept 15 bases outside the gene matches. CDR3 size: 19 residues. Germline-derived CDR1 and CDR2 are SGHKS and YYEKEE (reference sequence). The CDR3 DNA reads as TGTGCCAGCAACACGGCTGGGACTAGCGGGATGTTGGGCACCGGGGAGCTGTTTTTT. Protein: CASNTAGTSGMLGTGELFF.

The V call is TRBV30, the J call TRBJ1-5, with a tentative D call TRBD1 (5 bases). Germline CDR1 and CDR2: GTSNPN and SVGIG (reference sequence). The V and J ends lost 4 bases and 5 bases respectively, with 12 bases between them. The CDR3 totals 13 residues. Here the CDR3 reads CAWTTGLDQPQHF. The CDR3 region has the DNA TGTGCCTGGACCACAGGACTCGATCAGCCCCAGCATTTT.

The V call is TRBV6-2 or TRBV6-3, the J call TRBJ2-7; 7 bases are shared with TRBD1. The germline gives CDR1 MNHEY, CDR2 SVGEGT. Germline trimming cut 2 bases from V and 3 bases from J; bases unmatched to any gene: 4. The CDR3 is 14 amino acids. CDR3 in amino acids: CASSYPGQNYEQYF. CDR3 nucleotides: TGTGCCAGCAGTTACCCGGGACAGAACTACGAGCAGTACTTC.

The rearrangement joins TRBV30 to TRBJ2-3, with D uncertain. This CDR3 region has 14 residues. V was pared by 5 bases and J by 3 bases, with 15 bases between. CDR1 is GTSNPN and CDR2 is SVGIG in the germline V gene (reference sequence). CDR3 sequence (DNA): TGTGCCTGGCTAGATTCTGTTGGTACAGATACGCAGTATTTT. Amino acid sequence: CAWLDSVGTDTQYF.

The chain couples TRBV10-3 to TRBJ2-7; no clear D gene. The CDR3 sequence is 12 residues long. V was cut by 0 bases and J by 4 bases, with 4 bases left in between. CDR1 is ENHRY, CDR2 SYGVKD, per germline. The CDR3 nucleotides are TGTGCCATCAGTGAGTCGGAATACGAGCAGTACTTC. Residues: CAISESEYEQYF.

The chain joins TRBV7-8 to TRBJ1-1; D remains ambiguous. V lost 0 bases to trimming and J lost 2 bases, with 7 bases between them. The CDR3 covers 14 residues. The germline gives CDR1 SGHVS, CDR2 FQNEAQ. The CDR3 here is CASSLARTNTEAFF. For the CDR3, the DNA is TGTGCCAGCAGCTTAGCCAGGACTAACACTGAAGCTTTCTTT.

The chain employs TRBV7-2 and TRBJ1-6; TRBD1 matches 10 bases. The CDR3 covers 18 residues. Looked up from germline, CDR1 is SGHTA and CDR2 is FQGNSA. The V gene end was trimmed by 4 bases and the J gene end by 8 bases; junction bases not matched to a gene: 14. CDR3 sequence (DNA): TGTGCCAGCAGCTCCCATATGGGAGTGGGACAGGGGTATTCACCCCTCCACTTT. It encodes CASSSHMGVGQGYSPLHF.

The chain combines TRBV15 with TRBJ1-5, with D possibly TRBD1 on 5 matching bases. The V gene lost 3 bases and the J gene lost 8 bases, with 5 bases spanning the gap. This CDR3 is built from 11 residues. In germline, CDR1 is LNHNV, CDR2 YYDKDF (reference sequence). CDR3 in amino acids: CATSRGEPQHF. DNA for the CDR3: TGTGCCACCAGCAGGGGGGAGCCCCAGCATTTT.

The chain is built from TRBV5-1 and TRBJ2-3, with 7 nucleotides matching TRBD1. The CDR3 spans 14 residues. Germline assignment: CDR1 SGHRS and CDR2 YFSETQ. After removal of 4 bases from V and 1 base from J, the junction contained 3 bases not matched to a gene. CDR3 protein: CASSPGQGTDTQYF. In DNA form, the CDR3 reads TGCGCCAGCAGCCCTGGACAGGGCACAGATACGCAGTATTTT.

The rearrangement joins TRBV5-1 to TRBJ1-1, with D possibly being TRBD1 (6 bases). The CDR3 sequence is 14 residues long. The germline V gene encodes CDR1 SGHRS and CDR2 YFSETQ. Trimming took 3 bases from V and 0 from J, leaving 9 bases between them. The chain's CDR3 is CASSSGVMNTEAFF. The CDR3 DNA sequence: TGCGCCAGCAGCTCAGGGGTCATGAACACTGAAGCTTTCTTT.

This rearrangement joins TRBV2 to TRBJ2-3; D gene unclear. Germline assignment: CDR1 SNHLY and CDR2 FYNNEI. The length of the CDR3 is 13 residues. V lost 8 bases and J lost 6, with 15 bases in between. The CDR3: CASQREAHDTQYF. Here the CDR3 DNA reads TGTGCCAGCCAAAGGGAAGCGCACGATACGCAGTATTTT.

The chain joins TRBV2 to TRBJ2-7; D gene unclear. The ends were cut back, 2 bases at V and 5 bases at J, with 13 bases in the middle. The germline V gene encodes CDR1 SNHLY and CDR2 FYNNEI. The CDR3 contains 14 residues. The CDR3 bases are TGTGCCAGCAGTGAACAGCTACTATTGAACGAGCAGTACTTC. It codes for CASSEQLLLNEQYF.

The rearrangement joins TRBV30 to TRBJ2-5, with D unclear. Germline CDR1 and CDR2: GTSNPN and SVGIG (reference sequence). This CDR3 contains 14 residues. Trimming removed 0 bases at V and 2 bases at J, with 10 bases between. The CDR3, as DNA: TGTGCCTGGAGTGTATTAGTGGGGCAAGAGACCCAGTACTTC. This encodes CAWSVLVGQETQYF.

V is TRBV6-2 or TRBV6-3 and J is TRBJ1-1, with a tentative D call TRBD1 (5 bases). The CDR3 runs to 15 residues. Germline V gene lookup returns CDR1 MNHEY and CDR2 SVGEGT. V was clipped by 2 bases and J by 6 bases, with 16 bases between them. The CDR3 bases are TGTGCCAGCAGTTACGGGACGGACAAGAGCGCTGAAGCTTTCTTT. Translating it yields CASSYGTDKSAEAFF.

CDR3 sequence (DNA): TGCGCCAGCAGCCAAGAAGGCAGCGCTGGGGCCAACGTCCTGACTTTC. It translates to CASSQEGSAGANVLTF. V gene TRBV4-3 combines with J gene TRBJ2-6; no reliable D call. V was cut by 0 bases and J by 2 bases, with 8 bases left in between. Germline values: CDR1 LGHNA, CDR2 YSLEER. The length of the CDR3 is 16 residues.